This T cell receptor beta chain emerged from a study of control samples from healthy donors and cancer patients. The CDR3 sequence is 15 residues long. The germline CDR1 and CDR2 sequences are SNHLY and FYNNEI. With 7 bases removed from V and 2 bases from J, the gap between germline ends came to 14 bases. Clones were read by immunoSEQ multiplex PCR, and TCRdb kept only the in-frame ones, dropping some. The repertoire holds around 63,000 clones, with roughly 86% as singletons. Sequencing was carried out using PBMCs. The sequence was collected from a woman in her forties or fifties with head and neck cancer. This chain uses TRBV2 with TRBJ2-2; D perhaps matches TRBD1 (5 bases). CDR3 sequence reads: CASIPGQGNTGELFF. In DNA, the CDR3 is TGTGCCAGCATCCCAGGGCAGGGAAACACCGGGGAGCTGTTTTTT.